This is a list of T cell receptor beta chains from one sample in a study of T-cell memory formation after mild COVID-19. A single record per CDR3 protein comes from TCRdb applying MiXCR to the 5' RACE reads. Of 300,000 to 350,000 distinct CDR3 sequences listed, roughly 13% are singletons. The specimen sequenced was PBMCs or a T cell subset sorted from them (not recorded which). The receptors shown here come from a man aged 18 to 30 who had mild COVID-19 (a few samples of this study predate the infection). Cell type and time point are not known. Both conserved end residues are part of each CDR3. The order of the fields is D gene, J gene, V gene, clone size, CDR3 protein, CDR3 DNA. The D gene is left open where the match is weak. Not all rows give a size; the values are once, few, many and, for expanded clones, a class.

d_call: TRBD2
j_call: TRBJ2-3
v_call: TRBV20-1
clone_size: -
cdr3_aa: CSAGTSGASQYF
cdr3_nt: TGCAGTGCGGGGACTAGCGGGGCTTCGCAGTATTTT

d_call: -
j_call: TRBJ1-1
v_call: TRBV6-5
clone_size: -
cdr3_aa: CASSYLGQTNTEAFF
cdr3_nt: TGTGCCAGCAGTTACCTAGGGCAGACGAACACTGAAGCTTTCTTT

d_call: TRBD2
j_call: TRBJ2-3
v_call: TRBV28
clone_size: few
cdr3_aa: CASSFERGPSLSTDTQYF
cdr3_nt: TGTGCCAGCAGTTTCGAGCGGGGGCCAAGCCTGAGCACAGATACGCAGTATTTT

d_call: -
j_call: TRBJ1-6
v_call: TRBV15
clone_size: few
cdr3_aa: CAVGGGYSPLHF
cdr3_nt: TGTGCCGTGGGGGGCGGTTATTCACCCCTCCACTTT

d_call: TRBD1
j_call: TRBJ2-2
v_call: TRBV11-3
clone_size: few
cdr3_aa: CASSRTGWNTGELFF
cdr3_nt: TGTGCCAGCAGCAGGACAGGGTGGAACACCGGGGAGCTGTTTTTT

d_call: -
j_call: TRBJ2-3
v_call: TRBV7-2
clone_size: -
cdr3_aa: CASKSGADTQYF
cdr3_nt: TGTGCCAGTAAAAGTGGGGCGGATACGCAGTATTTT

d_call: TRBD1
j_call: TRBJ1-1
v_call: TRBV6-5
clone_size: -
cdr3_aa: CASFQGVNTEAFF
cdr3_nt: TGTGCCAGCTTCCAGGGGGTGAACACTGAAGCTTTCTTT

d_call: TRBD2
j_call: TRBJ2-2
v_call: TRBV11-2
clone_size: -
cdr3_aa: CASSFFLAGSGELFF
cdr3_nt: TGTGCCAGCAGCTTTTTCCTAGCGGGGAGCGGGGAGCTGTTTTTT

d_call: -
j_call: TRBJ2-1
v_call: TRBV11-2
clone_size: many
cdr3_aa: CASSAKPGLLAFF
cdr3_nt: TGTGCCAGCAGCGCAAAGCCGGGTCTTCTAGCGTTCTTC

d_call: -
j_call: TRBJ1-5
v_call: TRBV5-6
clone_size: -
cdr3_aa: CASSLLRGNQPQHF
cdr3_nt: TGTGCCAGCAGCTTGCTGAGGGGAAATCAGCCCCAGCATTTT

d_call: -
j_call: TRBJ2-2
v_call: TRBV7-9
clone_size: few
cdr3_aa: CASSDGRNTGELFF
cdr3_nt: TGTGCCAGCAGCGATGGACGGAACACCGGGGAGCTGTTTTTT

d_call: -
j_call: TRBJ2-7
v_call: TRBV4-1
clone_size: -
cdr3_aa: CASSQVDGAYEQYF
cdr3_nt: TGCGCCAGCAGCCAAGTCGACGGGGCGTACGAGCAGTACTTC

d_call: -
j_call: TRBJ2-2
v_call: TRBV19
clone_size: few
cdr3_aa: CASSILLNTGELFF
cdr3_nt: TGTGCCAGTAGTATCCTCTTGAACACCGGGGAGCTGTTTTTT

d_call: -
j_call: TRBJ2-5
v_call: TRBV20-1
clone_size: few
cdr3_aa: CSARVVNQETQYF
cdr3_nt: TGCAGTGCTAGAGTGGTGAACCAAGAGACCCAGTACTTC

d_call: -
j_call: TRBJ1-5
v_call: TRBV5-1
clone_size: few
cdr3_aa: CASSLALGGQPQHF
cdr3_nt: TGCGCCAGCAGCTTGGCCCTCGGGGGTCAGCCCCAGCATTTT

d_call: -
j_call: TRBJ1-2
v_call: TRBV29-1
clone_size: many
cdr3_aa: CSVDLASTNYGYTF
cdr3_nt: TGCAGCGTTGATTTGGCTAGTACTAACTATGGCTACACCTTC

d_call: -
j_call: TRBJ1-5
v_call: TRBV15
clone_size: -
cdr3_aa: CATSRDRPGQPQHF
cdr3_nt: TGTGCCACCAGCAGAGATCGACCAGGCCAGCCCCAGCATTTT

d_call: TRBD1
j_call: TRBJ2-2
v_call: TRBV5-1
clone_size: few
cdr3_aa: CASSLTQGASGELFF
cdr3_nt: TGCGCCAGCAGCTTGACGCAGGGGGCGTCCGGGGAGCTGTTTTTT

d_call: -
j_call: TRBJ1-2
v_call: TRBV7-8
clone_size: many
cdr3_aa: CASSLAMPMGGVGYTF
cdr3_nt: TGTGCCAGCAGCTTAGCAATGCCAATGGGGGGCGTGGGCTACACCTTC

d_call: -
j_call: TRBJ2-3
v_call: TRBV4-1
clone_size: -
cdr3_aa: CASSSLRAWGTQYF
cdr3_nt: TGCGCCAGCAGCTCTCTCCGGGCCTGGGGTACGCAGTATTTT

d_call: TRBD2
j_call: TRBJ2-3
v_call: TRBV27
clone_size: -
cdr3_aa: CASGTSGVTDTQYF
cdr3_nt: TGTGCCAGCGGGACTAGCGGGGTCACAGATACGCAGTATTTT

d_call: TRBD1
j_call: TRBJ2-7
v_call: TRBV23-1
clone_size: few
cdr3_aa: CASSQFGIGTDFYEQYF
cdr3_nt: TGCGCCAGCAGTCAATTCGGAATCGGGACAGACTTCTACGAGCAGTACTTC

d_call: -
j_call: TRBJ2-1
v_call: TRBV4-1
clone_size: few
cdr3_aa: CASSQDAPYNEQFF
cdr3_nt: TGCGCCAGCAGCCAAGATGCCCCGTACAATGAGCAGTTCTTC

d_call: -
j_call: TRBJ1-1
v_call: TRBV5-6
clone_size: many
cdr3_aa: CASSLGVTEAFF
cdr3_nt: TGTGCCAGCAGCCTGGGGGTCACTGAAGCTTTCTTT

d_call: -
j_call: TRBJ2-2
v_call: TRBV6-2/TRBV6-3
clone_size: -
cdr3_aa: CASTATGGTGELFF
cdr3_nt: TGTGCCAGCACCGCGACAGGTGGGACCGGGGAGCTGTTTTTT

d_call: TRBD1
j_call: TRBJ1-1
v_call: TRBV18
clone_size: few
cdr3_aa: CASSRPNGQGEAFF
cdr3_nt: TGTGCCAGCTCACGGCCGAATGGACAGGGTGAAGCTTTCTTT

d_call: TRBD2
j_call: TRBJ2-3
v_call: TRBV4-2
clone_size: few
cdr3_aa: CASSQPGGASGGLTDTQYF
cdr3_nt: TGTGCCAGCAGCCAACCCGGTGGGGCTAGCGGGGGGCTCACAGATACGCAGTATTTT

d_call: TRBD2
j_call: TRBJ2-5
v_call: TRBV11-2
clone_size: -
cdr3_aa: CASGGQSRQETQYF
cdr3_nt: TGTGCGAGCGGGGGCCAGTCTAGGCAAGAGACCCAGTACTTC

d_call: -
j_call: TRBJ2-5
v_call: TRBV4-3
clone_size: -
cdr3_aa: CASSHRGETAETQYF
cdr3_nt: TGCGCCAGCAGCCACCGGGGAGAGACGGCTGAGACCCAGTACTTC

d_call: -
j_call: TRBJ2-2
v_call: TRBV14
clone_size: few
cdr3_aa: CASSSTVPGELFF
cdr3_nt: TGTGCCAGCAGCTCGACAGTACCGGGGGAGCTGTTTTTT

d_call: TRBD1
j_call: TRBJ2-1
v_call: TRBV12-3/TRBV12-4
clone_size: many
cdr3_aa: CASRGQGEYNEQFF
cdr3_nt: TGTGCCAGCAGGGGACAGGGGGAATACAATGAGCAGTTCTTC

d_call: -
j_call: TRBJ2-3
v_call: TRBV6-2/TRBV6-3
clone_size: -
cdr3_aa: CASSYPSRGAHTDTQYF
cdr3_nt: TGTGCCAGCAGTTACCCGAGCCGCGGGGCTCACACAGATACGCAGTATTTT

d_call: -
j_call: TRBJ1-1
v_call: TRBV20-1
clone_size: few
cdr3_aa: CSARDLRGVNTEAFF
cdr3_nt: TGCAGTGCTAGAGATTTACGGGGGGTTAACACTGAAGCTTTCTTT

d_call: -
j_call: TRBJ1-1
v_call: TRBV19
clone_size: few
cdr3_aa: CASTRTYMNTEAFF
cdr3_nt: TGTGCCAGTACTAGGACGTACATGAACACTGAAGCTTTCTTT

d_call: -
j_call: TRBJ2-6
v_call: TRBV5-1
clone_size: -
cdr3_aa: CASSLGFSGANVLTF
cdr3_nt: TGCGCCAGCAGCTTGGGGTTCTCTGGGGCCAACGTCCTGACTTTC

d_call: -
j_call: TRBJ2-3
v_call: TRBV5-8
clone_size: -
cdr3_aa: CASSLEGRVGADTQYF
cdr3_nt: TGTGCCAGCAGCTTGGAGGGCAGGGTTGGGGCAGATACGCAGTATTTT

d_call: TRBD1
j_call: TRBJ2-5
v_call: TRBV10-3
clone_size: many
cdr3_aa: CATRQGQETQYF
cdr3_nt: TGTGCCACAAGACAGGGGCAAGAGACCCAGTACTTC

d_call: -
j_call: TRBJ2-1
v_call: TRBV20-1
clone_size: few
cdr3_aa: CSARRGGEQFF
cdr3_nt: TGCAGTGCTAGGAGGGGCGGTGAGCAGTTCTTC

d_call: -
j_call: TRBJ2-1
v_call: TRBV28
clone_size: many
cdr3_aa: CASNRADEQFF
cdr3_nt: TGTGCCAGCAACAGGGCCGATGAGCAGTTCTTC

d_call: -
j_call: TRBJ2-6
v_call: TRBV12-3/TRBV12-4
clone_size: few
cdr3_aa: CASRSHVSGANVLTF
cdr3_nt: TGTGCCAGCAGATCACATGTCTCTGGGGCCAACGTCCTGACTTTC

d_call: -
j_call: TRBJ2-3
v_call: TRBV20-1
clone_size: few
cdr3_aa: CSARRVRGESTDTQYF
cdr3_nt: TGCAGTGCCCGGAGGGTGCGGGGAGAAAGCACAGATACGCAGTATTTT

d_call: -
j_call: TRBJ1-2
v_call: TRBV6-5
clone_size: few
cdr3_aa: CASSYDQGSGDGYTF
cdr3_nt: TGTGCCAGCAGTTACGACCAGGGCTCCGGGGATGGCTACACCTTC

d_call: -
j_call: TRBJ2-5
v_call: TRBV12-3/TRBV12-4
clone_size: -
cdr3_aa: CASSPARGGETQYF
cdr3_nt: TGTGCCAGCAGCCCTGCCCGGGGAGGAGAGACCCAGTACTTC

d_call: -
j_call: TRBJ1-6
v_call: TRBV9
clone_size: -
cdr3_aa: CASSVRDSYNSPLHF
cdr3_nt: TGTGCCAGCAGCGTGAGGGACTCCTATAATTCACCCCTCCACTTT

d_call: -
j_call: TRBJ2-2
v_call: TRBV7-6
clone_size: -
cdr3_aa: CASQPGESGELFF
cdr3_nt: TGTGCCAGCCAACCGGGGGAATCCGGGGAGCTGTTTTTT

d_call: TRBD1
j_call: TRBJ2-7
v_call: TRBV5-1
clone_size: -
cdr3_aa: CASSLGTGGRTYEQYF
cdr3_nt: TGCGCCAGCAGCTTGGGGACAGGGGGCAGAACCTACGAGCAGTACTTC